This passage covers 17 T cell receptor beta chains from one sample sequenced in a study of T-cell memory formation after mild COVID-19 (dated by TCRdb to the early 2020s). Preparation of the library involved 5' RACE. Sequencing was performed on an Illumina NovaSeq 6000. The public reads were run again by TCRdb, first through fastp at Q25 and then through MiXCR, and only productive beta chains were kept. Here each entry gathers all rows of one CDR3 protein and keeps the most common genes and DNA. This sample has around 250,000 distinct CDR3 sequences in its table, and over 9% of those were observed once. The ten largest account for 22% of the sample. Source material: PBMCs or a T cell subset sorted from them (not recorded which). All receptors come from a man aged 18 to 29 who had mild COVID-19 (a few samples of this study predate the infection). The sample titles of this study are shuffled in the database, so cell type and time point are left out; the donor was told from shared clones.

The chain has TRBV29-1 and TRBJ2-3; 9 bases match TRBD2. V lost 0 bases to trimming and J lost 5 bases; unmatched junction nucleotides: 12. Germline CDR1 reads SQVTM; CDR2 reads ANQGSEA. This CDR3 comprises 17 residues. The DNA of the CDR3 is TGCAGCGTTGAAGATCACGCAGGCGGGGGGGGACTAGATACGCAGTATTTT. The encoded protein is CSVEDHAGGGGLDTQYF.

Comments on this clonotype: This may come from a read error, since a much larger clone is one base off. The chain carries TRBV7-2 and TRBJ1-2; D is unclear. The germline V gene has CDR1 SGHTA and CDR2 FQGNSA. There are 14 residues in the CDR3. V gave up 2 bases and J gave up 4 bases, with 11 bases separating them. CDR3 DNA: TGTGCCAGCAGCTTATGTGGCAGGTTCTATGGCTACACCTTC. The encoded protein is CASSLCGRFYGYTF. Complete variable domain (other parts from reference TRBV7-2 and TRBJ1-2): GAGVSQSPSNKVTEKGKDVELRCDPISGHTALYWYRQSLGQGLEFLIYFQGNSAPDKSGLPSDRFSAERTGGSVSTLTIQRTQQEDSAVYLCASSLCGRFYGYTFGSGTRLTVV.

This rearrangement joins TRBV7-9 to TRBJ2-7; D is ambiguous. CDR1 is SEHNR, CDR2 FQNEAQ, per germline (reference sequence). Trimming removed 5 bases from V and 3 bases from J, with 8 bases in between. CDR3 length: 12 amino acids. In nucleotides, the CDR3 is TGTGCCAGCAGCACGCGGCGCTACGAGCAGTACTTC. Its protein product is CASSTRRYEQYF. The full variable domain, its missing parts supplied by reference TRBV7-9 and TRBJ2-7, is DTGVSQNPRHKITKRGQNVTFRCDPISEHNRLYWYRQTLGQGPEFLTYFQNEAQLEKSRLLSDRFSAERPKGSFSTLEIQRTEQGDSAMYLCASSTRRYEQYFGPGTRLTVT.

The CDR3 here is CASSRGPLAGGKETQYF. The CDR3 bases are TGCGCCAGCAGTCGGGGTCCGCTGGCGGGGGGGAAAGAGACCCAGTACTTC. V and J are TRBV23-1 and TRBJ2-5; 9 bases are shared with TRBD2. TRBV23-1 counts as an open reading frame of uncertain function. The CDR3 spans 17 residues. The V gene end was trimmed by 4 bases and the J gene end by 3 bases; junction bases not matched to a gene: 12.

The chain has TRBV5-1 and TRBJ2-2; 10 bases agree with TRBD1. CDR1 and CDR2 from the germline V gene are SGHRS and YFSETQ. This CDR3 contains 15 residues. The V segment lost 4 bases and the J segment 5 bases; nucleotides outside the gene matches: 5. CDR3 sequence: CASSPGQGMTGELFF. The CDR3 nucleotides read TGCGCCAGCAGCCCGGGACAGGGGATGACCGGGGAGCTGTTTTTT. The full variable domain, completed using reference TRBV5-1 and TRBJ2-2, is KAGVTQTPRYLIKTRGQQVTLSCSPISGHRSVSWYQQTPGQGLQFLFEYFSETQRNKGNFPGRFSGRQFSNSRSEMNVSTLELGDSALYLCASSPGQGMTGELFFGEGSRLTVL.

This clonotype was seen more than once but under ten times. The rearrangement joins TRBV15 to TRBJ1-4; tentatively, D is TRBD1 (5 bases). The CDR3 runs 12 residues. V lost 0 bases and J lost 11, with 7 bases in between. Germline CDR1 reads LNHNV; CDR2 reads YYDKDF (reference sequence). CDR3 in DNA: TGTGCCACCAGCAGAGACAGGGAGAAACTGTTTTTT. Residues: CATSRDREKLFF.

This clonotype was detected only a few times. This rearrangement joins TRBV12-3 or TRBV12-4 to TRBJ1-4; D is ambiguous. This CDR3 has 14 residues. With 4 bases removed from V and 0 bases from J, the gap between germline ends came to 6 bases. The CDR3 nucleotides read TGTGCCAGCAGTTGGGGTACAACTAATGAAAAACTGTTTTTT. Translating gives CASSWGTTNEKLFF.

The sample holds many counts of this clonotype. This chain joins TRBV5-5 and TRBJ1-5; the D is unclear. Germline V CDR1 and CDR2: SGHKS, YYEKEE (reference sequence). With 0 bases removed from V and 3 bases from J, the gap between germline ends came to 1 base. The CDR3 totals 12 residues. CDR3: CASSLVNQPQHF. In DNA form, the CDR3 reads TGTGCCAGCAGCTTGGTCAATCAGCCCCAGCATTTT.

This clonotype was recorded a few times. The chain couples TRBV5-4 to TRBJ2-7, with D possibly TRBD1 on 6 matching bases. From germline, CDR1 is SGHNT and CDR2 YYREEE (reference sequence). CDR3 length: 15 amino acids. V lost 4 bases and J lost 1, with 15 bases in between. The CDR3 region is CASSRRTVQSYEQYF. The CDR3 DNA reads as TGTGCCAGCAGCCGTCGGACAGTTCAGTCCTACGAGCAGTACTTC. Full variable domain (outside the CDR3, taken from reference TRBV5-4 and TRBJ2-7): ETGVTQSPTHLIKTRGQQVTLRCSSQSGHNTVSWYQQALGQGPQFIFQYYREEENGRGNFPPRFSGLQFPNYSSELNVNALELDDSALYLCASSRRTVQSYEQYFGPGTRLTVT.

This clonotype showed up just a few times. The genes are TRBV10-3 and TRBJ2-7; D possibly matches TRBD1 or TRBD2 (5 bases each). This CDR3 is 15 amino acids long. Per germline, CDR1 ENHRY and CDR2 SYGVKD. V was clipped by 6 bases and J by 5 bases, with 20 bases between them. The CDR3 bases are TGTGCCATCAGCGCCCTCGGGACGGCGTCAAACGAGCAGTACGTC. Its translation is CAISALGTASNEQYV.

The chain employs TRBV9 and TRBJ1-2, with D perhaps TRBD1 (6 bases). CDR1 and CDR2 from the germline V gene are SGDLS and YYNGEE. Trimming cost V 0 bases and J 4 bases, with 13 bases left between them. This CDR3 contains 15 residues. The CDR3 nucleotides read TGTGCCAGCAGCGTAGAGGGGGAGGGGATCTATGGCTACACCTTC. This sequence encodes CASSVEGEGIYGYTF.

This clonotype occurred a few times. This chain connects TRBV7-9 to TRBJ2-7, with D possibly TRBD2 on 6 matching bases. V dropped 2 bases and J dropped 5 bases, with 13 bases sitting between them. Germline CDR1 and CDR2: SEHNR and FQNEAQ (reference sequence). The CDR3 is 14 residues long. The CDR3 DNA is TGTGCCAGCAGCTTATTGGCGGGAACCCACGAGCAGTACGTC. The encoded protein is CASSLLAGTHEQYV.

This clonotype appeared many times. The V and J genes are TRBV7-3 and TRBJ2-1; D is possibly TRBD2 (6 bases). Per the germline V gene, CDR1 is SGHTA and CDR2 is FQGTGA. CDR3 size: 18 residues. V was pared by 3 bases and J by 2 bases, with 20 bases between. CDR3 sequence (DNA): TGTGCCAGCAGCTTCGGAGCGGTGGGGCGGGGCCCCTACAATGAGCAGTTCTTC. This encodes CASSFGAVGRGPYNEQFF.

The CDR3 sequence is CASSLDLGGTGYTF. CDR3 DNA: TGTGCCAGCAGCTTAGATTTGGGAGGCACGGGCTACACCTTC. The chain links TRBV11-2 to TRBJ1-2; the D is unclear. Germline V gene lookup returns CDR1 SGHAT and CDR2 FQNNGV. Trimming took off 0 bases at V and 8 bases at J, with 13 bases between the two ends. The CDR3 loop spans 14 amino acids.

The gene calls are TRBV13 and TRBJ1-6, with 7 bases aligning to TRBD1. J was trimmed by 7 bases and V by 2 bases; bases with no gene match: 8. Germline-derived CDR1 and CDR2 are PRHDT and FYEKMQ (reference sequence). CDR3 length: 16 amino acids. CDR3 sequence reads: CASSLLIPGQNSPLHF. The CDR3 nucleotides read TGTGCCAGCAGCTTACTGATACCGGGACAGAATTCACCCCTCCACTTT.

This clonotype has a count of ten or more. CDR3: CASSPGTVNTEAFF. The CDR3 DNA follows: TGCGCCAGCAGCCCGGGGACGGTGAACACTGAAGCTTTCTTT. This chain connects TRBV5-1 to TRBJ1-1; a weak D match, TRBD1 (5 bases). V was pared by 4 bases and J by 0 bases, with 10 bases between. Germline V CDR1 and CDR2: SGHRS, YFSETQ. CDR3 length: 14 residues.

The chain joins TRBV7-3 to TRBJ2-1; TRBD2 is a possible D gene (5 bases). The V gene's germline CDR1 is SGHTA and CDR2 FQGTGA. Trimming took off 8 bases at V and 8 bases at J, with 10 bases between the two ends. The CDR3 runs to 11 residues. CDR3 amino acids: CASGDGDEQFF. The CDR3 region has the DNA TGTGCCAGCGGCGACGGGGATGAGCAGTTCTTC.